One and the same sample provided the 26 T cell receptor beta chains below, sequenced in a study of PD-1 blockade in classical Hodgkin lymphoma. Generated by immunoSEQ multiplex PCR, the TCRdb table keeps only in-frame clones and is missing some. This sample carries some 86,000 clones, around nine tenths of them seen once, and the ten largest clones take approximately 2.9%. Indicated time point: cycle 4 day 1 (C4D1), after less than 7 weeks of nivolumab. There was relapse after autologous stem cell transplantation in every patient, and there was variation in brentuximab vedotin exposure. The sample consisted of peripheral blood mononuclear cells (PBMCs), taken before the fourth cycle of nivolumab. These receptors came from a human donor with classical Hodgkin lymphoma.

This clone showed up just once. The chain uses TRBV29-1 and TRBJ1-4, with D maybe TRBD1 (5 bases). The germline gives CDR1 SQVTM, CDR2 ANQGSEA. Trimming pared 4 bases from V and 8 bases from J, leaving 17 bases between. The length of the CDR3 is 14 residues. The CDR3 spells CSVARPGGSEKLFF. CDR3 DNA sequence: TGCAGCGTTGCCCGGCCGGGGGGGTCCGAAAAACTGTTTTTT.

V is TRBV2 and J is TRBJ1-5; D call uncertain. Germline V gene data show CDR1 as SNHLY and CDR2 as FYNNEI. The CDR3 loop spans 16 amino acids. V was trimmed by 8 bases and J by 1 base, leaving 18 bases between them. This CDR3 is CASGSDIHRSNQPQHF. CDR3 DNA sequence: TGTGCCAGCGGCTCGGATATACATCGGAGCAATCAGCCCCAGCATTTT.

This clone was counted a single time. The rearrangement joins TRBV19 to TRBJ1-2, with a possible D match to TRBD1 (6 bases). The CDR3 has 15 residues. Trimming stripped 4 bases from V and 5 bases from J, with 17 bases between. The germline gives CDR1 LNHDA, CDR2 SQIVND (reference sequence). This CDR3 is CASSTPGASGYGYTF. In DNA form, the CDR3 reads TGTGCCAGTAGTACGCCAGGGGCTAGCGGGTATGGCTACACCTTC.

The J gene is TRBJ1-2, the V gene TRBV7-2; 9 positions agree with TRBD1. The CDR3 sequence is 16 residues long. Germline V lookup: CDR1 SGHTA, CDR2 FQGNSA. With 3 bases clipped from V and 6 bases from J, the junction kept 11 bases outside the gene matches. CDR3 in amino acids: CASSLNRQGGEDGYTF. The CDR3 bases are TGTGCCAGCAGCTTGAATCGACAGGGGGGAGAGGATGGCTACACCTTC.

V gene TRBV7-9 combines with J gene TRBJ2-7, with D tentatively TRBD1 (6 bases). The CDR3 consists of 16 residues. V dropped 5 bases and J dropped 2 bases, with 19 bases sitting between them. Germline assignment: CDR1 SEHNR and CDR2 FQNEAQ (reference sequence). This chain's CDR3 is CASSGSQGIYTYEQYF. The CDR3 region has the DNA TGTGCCAGCAGCGGGTCACAGGGCATTTACACCTACGAGCAGTACTTC.

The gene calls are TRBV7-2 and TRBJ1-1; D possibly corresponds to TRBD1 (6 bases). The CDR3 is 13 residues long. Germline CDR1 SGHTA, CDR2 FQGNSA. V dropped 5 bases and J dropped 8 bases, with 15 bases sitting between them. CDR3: CASSPGVSGEAFF. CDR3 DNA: TGTGCCAGCAGCCCAGGGGTATCTGGGGAAGCTTTCTTT.

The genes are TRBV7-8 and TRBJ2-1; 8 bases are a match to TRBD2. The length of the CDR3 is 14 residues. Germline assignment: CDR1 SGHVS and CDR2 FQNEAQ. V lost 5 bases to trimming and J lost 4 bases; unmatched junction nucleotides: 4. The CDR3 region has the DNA TGTGCCAGCAGCCCCGGGGGGGGGTACAATGAGCAGTTCTTC. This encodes CASSPGGGYNEQFF. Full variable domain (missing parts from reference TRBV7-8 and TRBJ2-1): GAGVSQSPRYKVAKRGQDVALRCDPISGHVSLFWYQQALGQGPEFLTYFQNEAQLDKSGLPSDRFFAERPEGSVSTLKIQRTQQEDSAVYLCASSPGGGYNEQFFGPGTRLTVL.

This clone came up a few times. CDR3 residues: CAWRALYTREGQEEKLFF. The CDR3 bases are TGTGCCTGGAGGGCACTTTACACTCGCGAGGGCCAGGAAGAAAAACTGTTTTTT. The rearrangement uses TRBV30 and TRBJ1-4; D is ambiguous. The CDR3 spans 18 residues. Germline V gene data show CDR1 as GTSNPN and CDR2 as SVGIG (reference sequence). Trimming took off 3 bases at V and 8 bases at J, with 28 bases between the two ends. The entire variable domain, with the rest obtained from reference TRBV30 and TRBJ1-4, is as follows: SQTIHQWPATLVQPVGSPLSLECTVEGTSNPNLYWYRQAAGRGLQLLFYSVGIGQISSEVPQNLSASRPQDRQFILSSKKLLLSDSGFYLCAWRALYTREGQEEKLFFGSGTQLSVL.

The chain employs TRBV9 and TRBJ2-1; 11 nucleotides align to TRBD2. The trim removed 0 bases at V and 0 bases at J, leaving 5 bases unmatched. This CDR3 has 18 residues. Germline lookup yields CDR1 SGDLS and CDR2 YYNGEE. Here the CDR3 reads CASSVASGGLSSYNEQFF. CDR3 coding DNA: TGTGCCAGCAGCGTAGCTAGCGGGGGGCTTAGCTCCTACAATGAGCAGTTCTTC.

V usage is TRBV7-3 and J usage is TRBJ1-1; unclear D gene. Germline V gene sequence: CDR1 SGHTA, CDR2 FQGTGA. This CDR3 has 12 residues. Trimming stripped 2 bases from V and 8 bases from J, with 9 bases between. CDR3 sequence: CASSLGTREAFF. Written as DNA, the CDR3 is TGTGCCAGCAGCTTAGGTACCAGGGAAGCTTTCTTT.

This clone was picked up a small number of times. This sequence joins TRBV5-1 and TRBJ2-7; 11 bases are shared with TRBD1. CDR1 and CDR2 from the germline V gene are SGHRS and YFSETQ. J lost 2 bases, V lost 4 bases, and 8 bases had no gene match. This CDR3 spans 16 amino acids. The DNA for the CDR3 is TGCGCCAGCAGCCTACGACCGGGACAGGGGGCCTACGAGCAGTACTTC. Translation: CASSLRPGQGAYEQYF.

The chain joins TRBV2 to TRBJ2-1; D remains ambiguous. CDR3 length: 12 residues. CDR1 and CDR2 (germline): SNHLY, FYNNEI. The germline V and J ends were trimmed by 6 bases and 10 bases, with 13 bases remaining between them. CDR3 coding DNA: TGTGCCAGCAGGAGCGATATCCAGGAGCAGTTCTTC. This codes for CASRSDIQEQFF.

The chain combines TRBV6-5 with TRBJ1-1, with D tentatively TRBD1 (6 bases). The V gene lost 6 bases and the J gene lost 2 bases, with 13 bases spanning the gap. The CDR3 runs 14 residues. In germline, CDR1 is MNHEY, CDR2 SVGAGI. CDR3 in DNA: TGTGCCAGCAGATCGGGGGCCGCAAACACTGAAGCTTTCTTT. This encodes CASRSGAANTEAFF.

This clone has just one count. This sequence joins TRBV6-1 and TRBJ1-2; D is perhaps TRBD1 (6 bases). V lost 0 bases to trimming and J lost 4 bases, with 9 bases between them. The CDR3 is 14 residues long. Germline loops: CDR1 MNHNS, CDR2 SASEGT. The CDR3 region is CASSEAQGFYGYTF. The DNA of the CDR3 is TGTGCCAGCAGTGAAGCCCAGGGGTTCTATGGCTACACCTTC.

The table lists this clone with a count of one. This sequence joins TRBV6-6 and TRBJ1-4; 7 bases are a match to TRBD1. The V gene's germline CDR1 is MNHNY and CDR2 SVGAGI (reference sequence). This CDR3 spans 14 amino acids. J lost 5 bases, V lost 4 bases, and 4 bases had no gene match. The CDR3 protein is CASSWGQLNEKLFF. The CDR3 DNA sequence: TGTGCCAGCAGTTGGGGACAGCTGAATGAAAAACTGTTTTTT.

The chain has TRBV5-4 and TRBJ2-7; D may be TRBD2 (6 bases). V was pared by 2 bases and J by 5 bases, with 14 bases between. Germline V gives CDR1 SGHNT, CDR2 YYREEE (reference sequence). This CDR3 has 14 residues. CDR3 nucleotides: TGTGCCAGCAGCTTCTCGGCGGGGAGCAACGAGCAGTACTTC. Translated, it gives CASSFSAGSNEQYF.

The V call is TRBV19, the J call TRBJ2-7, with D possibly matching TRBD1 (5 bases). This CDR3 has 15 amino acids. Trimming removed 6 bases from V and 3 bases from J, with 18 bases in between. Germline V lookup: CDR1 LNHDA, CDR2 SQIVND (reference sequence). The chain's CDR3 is CASRVDQGFGYEQYF. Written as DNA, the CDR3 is TGTGCCAGTAGAGTAGATCAGGGCTTCGGCTACGAGCAGTACTTC.

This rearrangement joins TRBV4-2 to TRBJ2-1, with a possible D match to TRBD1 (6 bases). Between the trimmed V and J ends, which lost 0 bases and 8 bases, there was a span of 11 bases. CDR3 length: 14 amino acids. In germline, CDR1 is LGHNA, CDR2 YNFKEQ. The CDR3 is CASSQDRGSDEQFF. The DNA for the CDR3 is TGTGCCAGCAGCCAAGACAGGGGTTCGGATGAGCAGTTCTTC.

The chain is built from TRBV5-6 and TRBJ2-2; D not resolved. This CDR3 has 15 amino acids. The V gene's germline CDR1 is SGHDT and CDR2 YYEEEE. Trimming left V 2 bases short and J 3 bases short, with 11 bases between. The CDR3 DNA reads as TGTGCCAGCAGCTTCGGTGGAAGGGACACCGGGGAGCTGTTTTTT. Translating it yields CASSFGGRDTGELFF.

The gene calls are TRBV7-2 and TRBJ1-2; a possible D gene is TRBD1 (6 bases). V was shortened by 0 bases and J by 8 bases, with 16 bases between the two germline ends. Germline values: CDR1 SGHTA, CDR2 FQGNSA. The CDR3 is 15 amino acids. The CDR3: CASSLAVGGAPGYTF. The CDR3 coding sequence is TGTGCCAGCAGCTTAGCGGTCGGGGGCGCCCCGGGCTACACCTTC.

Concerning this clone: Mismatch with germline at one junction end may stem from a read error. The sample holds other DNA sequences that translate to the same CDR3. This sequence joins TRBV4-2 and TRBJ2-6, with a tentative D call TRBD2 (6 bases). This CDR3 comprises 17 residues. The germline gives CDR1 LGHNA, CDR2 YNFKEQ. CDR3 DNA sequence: TGTGCCAGTAGCCCCTCCCGCGGGGCCTCTGGGGCCAACGTCCTGACTTTC. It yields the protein CASSPSRGASGANVLTF.

The CDR3 is CASSIVGSLEWNSPLHF. The CDR3 DNA follows: TGTGCCAGTAGTATAGTGGGGTCCCTCGAGTGGAATTCACCCCTCCACTTT. The chain joins TRBV19 to TRBJ1-6, with D unresolved. The germline gives CDR1 LNHDA, CDR2 SQIVND (reference sequence). V was shortened by 1 base and J by 7 bases, with 17 bases between the two germline ends. The CDR3 has 17 residues. The full variable domain, in which reference TRBV19 and TRBJ1-6 provide the parts outside the CDR3, is DGGITQSPKYLFRKEGQNVTLSCEQNLNHDAMYWYRQDPGQGLRLIYYSQIVNDFQKGDIAEGYSVSREKKESFPLTVTSAQKNPTAFYLCASSIVGSLEWNSPLHFGNGTRLTVT.

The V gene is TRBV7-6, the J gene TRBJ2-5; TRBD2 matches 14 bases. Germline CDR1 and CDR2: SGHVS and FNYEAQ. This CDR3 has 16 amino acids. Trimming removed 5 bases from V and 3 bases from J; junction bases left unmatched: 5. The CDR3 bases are TGTGCCAGCAGCAGGGGACTAGCGGGGGTAGAAGAGACCCAGTACTTC. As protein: CASSRGLAGVEETQYF.

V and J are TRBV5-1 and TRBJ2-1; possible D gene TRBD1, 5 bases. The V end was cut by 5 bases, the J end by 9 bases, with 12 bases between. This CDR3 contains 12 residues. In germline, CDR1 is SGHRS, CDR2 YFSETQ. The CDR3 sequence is CASRDTRGEQFF. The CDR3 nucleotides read TGCGCCAGCAGGGACACCCGAGGTGAGCAGTTCTTC.

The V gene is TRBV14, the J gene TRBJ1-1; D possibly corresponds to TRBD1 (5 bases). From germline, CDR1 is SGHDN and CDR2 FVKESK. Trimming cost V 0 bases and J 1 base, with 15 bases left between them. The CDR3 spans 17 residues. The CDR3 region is CASSQERGHVGNTEAFF. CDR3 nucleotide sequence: TGTGCCAGCAGCCAAGAACGGGGCCATGTAGGGAACACTGAAGCTTTCTTT.

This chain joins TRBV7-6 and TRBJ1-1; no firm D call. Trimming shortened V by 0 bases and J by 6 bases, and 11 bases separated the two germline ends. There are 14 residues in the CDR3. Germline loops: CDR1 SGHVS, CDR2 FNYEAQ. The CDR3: CASSLARNAAEAFF. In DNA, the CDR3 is TGTGCCAGCAGCTTAGCCCGAAACGCCGCTGAAGCTTTCTTT.